This T cell receptor (beta chain) emerged from a study of cytomegalovirus exposure and HLA in healthy donors. The overall study: A prior study identified 117 million unique TCR beta sequences from about 179 million T cells. Ancestry clustering placed around 81% of 350 to 500 genotyped donors in the Caucasian-associated cluster.

Note on this clone: Its target is not known.

Whole-study results and caveats: A later analysis showed that HLA-associated TCR beta chains had undergone more clonal expansion than equally common others. The productive fraction for most TCR beta V segments was about 90% or about 30% in an earlier analysis.

PCR used 60 Vbeta primers and 13 Jbeta primers. Assay used: immunoSEQ multiplex PCR; TCRdb lists only in-frame clones, some missing. Seen here are 150,000 to 200,000 clones, roughly 75% observed once, and the top ten hold 1%. Germline CDR1 SGHRS, CDR2 YFSETQ. The CDR3 is made up of 14 amino acids. V shed 3 bases and J shed 3 bases, with 10 bases lying between them. The V gene is TRBV5-1, the J gene TRBJ1-3; D is unclear. The TCR comes from a woman in her fifties or sixties in good health and CMV-seropositive. The sequenced sample consisted of PBMCs. The CDR3 bases are TGCGCCAGCAGCTCCCGAGAGGGTGGAAACACCATATATTTT. This encodes CASSSREGGNTIYF.